One sample yielded the 29 T cell receptor beta chains listed below, sequenced in a study of cytomegalovirus exposure and HLA in healthy donors. This PCR relied on a set of 60 Vbeta primers and 13 Jbeta primers. Libraries were prepared by immunoSEQ multiplex PCR; TCRdb keeps only in-frame clonotypes and omits some of them. Here the sample spans roughly 120,000 clones, around 66% being singletons. The sample comprised PBMCs. These receptor sequences come from a man aged 18 to 29 in good health and CMV-seropositive.

The chain uses TRBV28 and TRBJ2-7; D not resolved. There are 12 residues in the CDR3. Per the germline V gene, CDR1 is MDHEN and CDR2 is SYDVKM. Trimming stripped 4 bases from V and 3 bases from J, with 7 bases between. CDR3 amino acids: CASSYRDYEQYV. The CDR3 nucleotides are TGTGCCAGCAGTTACAGAGACTACGAGCAGTACGTC.

Concerning this clone itself: The same CDR3 is also encoded by other DNA sequences in this sample. This chain links TRBV2 with TRBJ2-5; no reliable D call. Trimming took 4 bases from V and 5 from J, leaving 8 bases between them. Germline V gene data show CDR1 as SNHLY and CDR2 as FYNNEI. The CDR3 contains 12 residues. CDR3 sequence reads: CASSVSEETQYF. DNA for the CDR3: TGTGCCAGCAGTGTAAGCGAGGAGACCCAGTACTTC.

This clone showed up just a few times. This sample includes further DNA sequences coding for the same CDR3. The chain employs TRBV6-6 and TRBJ1-1; the D gene is possibly TRBD1 (5 bases). CDR1 MNHNY and CDR2 SVGAGI come from the germline V gene (reference sequence). The CDR3 is made up of 14 amino acids. Trimming took off 0 bases at V and 1 base at J, with 6 bases between the two ends. CDR3 coding DNA: TGTGCCAGCAGTTACTCGGGGGGGAACACTGAAGCTTTCTTT. This encodes CASSYSGGNTEAFF.

The chain recombines TRBV2 with TRBJ1-5; D perhaps matches TRBD1 (6 bases). V was cut by 9 bases and J by 4 bases, with 16 bases left in between. The CDR3 length is 14 residues. The germline CDR1 and CDR2 sequences are SNHLY and FYNNEI. CDR3 amino acids: CASKPTGRNQPQHF. Written as DNA, the CDR3 is TGTGCCAGTAAACCTACAGGGAGAAATCAGCCCCAGCATTTT.

The rearrangement links TRBV7-9 to TRBJ2-3, with D hard to call. V shed 4 bases and J shed 0 bases, with 11 bases lying between them. Per germline, CDR1 SEHNR and CDR2 FQNEAQ (reference sequence). CDR3 length equals 15 residues. The CDR3 DNA sequence: TGTGCCAGCAGCTCCCGACTCGAAAGCACAGATACGCAGTATTTT. This encodes CASSSRLESTDTQYF. The whole variable domain, remainder taken from reference TRBV7-9 and TRBJ2-3, is DTGVSQNPRHKITKRGQNVTFRCDPISEHNRLYWYRQTLGQGPEFLTYFQNEAQLEKSRLLSDRFSAERPKGSFSTLEIQRTEQGDSAMYLCASSSRLESTDTQYFGPGTRLTVL.

This chain uses TRBV28 with TRBJ1-5; TRBD1 matches 7 bases. With 7 bases clipped from V and 3 bases from J, the junction kept 12 bases outside the gene matches. From germline, CDR1 is MDHEN and CDR2 SYDVKM. The length of the CDR3 is 16 residues. The DNA of the CDR3 is TGTGCCAGCATTGATAGGGGGCGAGGAAACAATCAGCCCCAGCATTTT. Translated, it gives CASIDRGRGNNQPQHF.

This chain uses TRBV5-1 with TRBJ2-3; 11 bases match TRBD2. In germline, CDR1 is SGHRS, CDR2 YFSETQ. The CDR3 sequence is 14 residues long. The V gene end was trimmed by 3 bases and the J gene end by 4 bases; junction bases not matched to a gene: 1. CDR3 residues: CASSSLAGADTQYF. CDR3 DNA: TGCGCCAGCAGCTCACTAGCGGGGGCAGATACGCAGTATTTT.

This clone was seen more than once but under ten times. CDR3 in amino acids: CASSRVPVVEQTYGYTF. CDR3 coding DNA: TGTGCCAGCAGCCGTGTCCCGGTGGTGGAGCAAACCTATGGCTACACCTTC. This chain joins TRBV5-4 and TRBJ1-2, with D unresolved. CDR1 and CDR2 from the germline V gene are SGHNT and YYREEE (reference sequence). The V end was cut by 4 bases, the J end by 4 bases, with 23 bases between. This CDR3 is built from 17 residues.

This chain joins TRBV11-2 and TRBJ2-1; the match to TRBD2 covers 9 bases. The CDR3 consists of 15 residues. J gave up 7 bases and V 3 bases, and 7 bases lay outside the gene matches. CDR1 and CDR2 (germline): SGHAT, FQNNGV. CDR3 in amino acids: CASSLRSSGVNEQFF. The CDR3 DNA follows: TGTGCCAGCAGCTTGAGGTCTAGCGGGGTGAATGAGCAGTTCTTC.

This clone was picked up many times. The chain recombines TRBV28 with TRBJ2-1, with TRBD2 matching 10 bases. With V trimmed by 1 base and J by 0 bases, 6 bases remained unmatched. CDR1 is MDHEN and CDR2 is SYDVKM in the germline V gene. This CDR3 has 18 residues. The chain's CDR3 is CASSLFLAGVSSYNEQFF. The CDR3 coding sequence is TGTGCCAGCAGTTTATTTCTAGCGGGGGTAAGCTCCTACAATGAGCAGTTCTTC.

The rearrangement links TRBV2 to TRBJ2-1; TRBD1 agrees at 8 bases. The length of the CDR3 is 12 residues. Germline V CDR1 and CDR2: SNHLY, FYNNEI. V trimming: 5 bases; J trimming: 9 bases; junction bases outside the gene matches: 3. In nucleotides, the CDR3 is TGTGCCAGCAGTCAGGGGGCTGGTGAGCAGTTCTTC. This gives the protein CASSQGAGEQFF.

The J gene is TRBJ1-5, the V gene TRBV7-6, with 11 bases identical to TRBD1. J gave up 5 bases and V 1 base, and 1 base lay outside the gene matches. Germline loops: CDR1 SGHVS, CDR2 FNYEAQ. The CDR3 has 15 amino acids. This chain's CDR3 is CASSLGTGGDQPQHF. Written as DNA, the CDR3 is TGTGCCAGCAGCTTAGGGACAGGGGGCGATCAGCCCCAGCATTTT.

This chain links TRBV6-5 with TRBJ2-1; the match to TRBD2 covers 8 bases. Germline-derived CDR1 and CDR2 are MNHEY and SVGAGI. The CDR3 sequence is 14 residues long. Losses at the gene ends were 5 bases for V and 8 bases for J; bases not matched to a gene: 8. CDR3 sequence (DNA): TGTGCCAGCAGTCCGGGACTAGAGTCCGATGAGCAGTTCTTC. Its translation: CASSPGLESDEQFF.

The V call is TRBV29-1, the J call TRBJ1-2; TRBD1 is a possible D gene (6 bases). The ends were cut back, 4 bases at V and 5 bases at J, with 14 bases in the middle. Looked up from germline, CDR1 is SQVTM and CDR2 is ANQGSEA. The CDR3 contains 13 residues. For the CDR3, the DNA is TGCAGCGTTGCGGGGGGCGCTGGATATGGCTACACCTTC. Its translation is CSVAGGAGYGYTF.

This clone was counted a few times. The V gene is TRBV6-1, the J gene TRBJ2-3, with 7 bases that match TRBD1. Germline V gives CDR1 MNHNS, CDR2 SASEGT. Trimming cost V 3 bases and J 6 bases; bases outside gene matches: 9. The CDR3 is 15 residues long. CDR3 nucleotide sequence: TGTGCCAGCAGTGAGAGGCACAGGGGTGCGGATACGCAGTATTTT. This codes for CASSERHRGADTQYF.

The chain links TRBV5-1 to TRBJ1-1, with 9 bases lining up with TRBD1. Germline V gene lookup returns CDR1 SGHRS and CDR2 YFSETQ. There are 15 residues in the CDR3. The V and J ends lost 4 bases and 1 base, in that order; junction bases with no gene match: 5. The CDR3 loop is CASSGGQGGNTEAFF. DNA of the CDR3: TGCGCCAGCAGCGGGGGACAGGGCGGGAACACTGAAGCTTTCTTT.

This clone was detected a few times. Other DNA sequences in this sample translate to the same CDR3. The V call is TRBV11-2, the J call TRBJ2-5, with D unclear. The CDR3 is made up of 12 amino acids. Trimming took 5 bases from V and 4 from J, leaving 8 bases between them. The germline V gene has CDR1 SGHAT and CDR2 FQNNGV. CDR3 sequence: CASSPRLETQYF. The CDR3 DNA follows: TGTGCCAGCAGCCCACGACTAGAGACCCAGTACTTC.

This clone was recorded a few times. This chain links TRBV29-1 with TRBJ2-5, with no clear D. Germline V gene data show CDR1 as SQVTM and CDR2 as ANQGSEA. V lost 4 bases to trimming and J lost 3 bases, with 9 bases between them. CDR3 length equals 12 residues. The CDR3, as DNA: TGCAGCGTTGTGCCTAATGAAGAGACCCAGTACTTC. Translating it yields CSVVPNEETQYF.

As DNA, the CDR3 is TGTGCCAGCAGTGACTCGATACTTGGTTCACCCCTCCACTTT. Its translation is CASSDSILGSPLHF. The chain combines TRBV6-4 with TRBJ1-6; D is ambiguous. Trimming cost V 0 bases and J 9 bases, with 9 bases left between them. Germline loops: CDR1 MRHNA, CDR2 SNTAGT. This CDR3 is built from 14 residues.

This rearrangement joins TRBV2 to TRBJ1-1, with a possible D match to TRBD1 (5 bases). The CDR3 contains 14 residues. With 0 bases removed from V and 12 bases from J, the gap between germline ends came to 17 bases. CDR1 and CDR2 (germline): SNHLY, FYNNEI. The CDR3 coding sequence is TGTGCCAGCAGTGAAGCGTTTGATGGGGCAAGAACTTTCTTT. Translated, it gives CASSEAFDGARTFF.

This rearrangement joins TRBV30 to TRBJ2-3; TRBD2 aligns across 8 bases. The germline CDR1 and CDR2 sequences are GTSNPN and SVGIG (reference sequence). The CDR3 consists of 13 residues. The CDR3 spells CARGGTSTDTQYF. CDR3 nucleotides: TGTGCTCGCGGGGGGACTAGCACAGATACGCAGTATTTT. The whole variable domain, filled in from reference TRBV30 and TRBJ2-3, reads SQTIHQWPATLVQPVGSPLSLECTVEGTSNPNLYWYRQAAGRGLQLLFYSVGIGQISSEVPQNLSASRPQDRQFILSSKKLLLSDSGFYLCARGGTSTDTQYFGPGTRLTVL.

The chain links TRBV15 to TRBJ2-5; D possibly corresponds to TRBD1 (5 bases). CDR1 and CDR2 from the germline V gene are LNHNV and YYDKDF (reference sequence). The CDR3 runs 13 residues. V lost 0 bases and J lost 5, with 7 bases in between. As DNA, the CDR3 is TGTGCCACCAGCAGAGACAGGGCGGAGACCCAGTACTTC. It yields the protein CATSRDRAETQYF.

This chain connects TRBV7-2 to TRBJ1-4, with TRBD1 matching 8 bases. Looked up from germline, CDR1 is SGHTA and CDR2 is FQGNSA. The CDR3 totals 14 residues. V lost 5 bases to trimming and J lost 5 bases; unmatched junction nucleotides: 4. CDR3 protein: CASSMDRENEKLFF. Here the CDR3 DNA reads TGTGCCAGCAGCATGGACAGGGAAAATGAAAAACTGTTTTTT.

This chain connects TRBV4-1 to TRBJ1-4; TRBD1 might be the D (6 bases). V dropped 2 bases and J dropped 7 bases, with 14 bases sitting between them. Germline V gene data show CDR1 as MGHRA and CDR2 as YSYEKL. The CDR3 is made up of 15 amino acids. The CDR3 reads CASSQHQGLGEKLFF. Written as DNA, the CDR3 is TGCGCCAGCAGCCAACATCAGGGGTTGGGTGAAAAACTGTTTTTT.

V is TRBV15 and J is TRBJ2-1; D is ambiguous. The V and J ends lost 6 bases and 1 base respectively, with 13 bases between them. The CDR3 has 15 amino acids. CDR1 is LNHNV and CDR2 is YYDKDF in the germline V gene (reference sequence). CDR3: CATSTSRISYNEQFF. CDR3 DNA: TGTGCCACCAGTACAAGCAGGATATCCTACAATGAGCAGTTCTTC.

The V gene is TRBV5-1, the J gene TRBJ2-1, with 7 bases aligning to TRBD2. V was pared by 7 bases and J by 2 bases, with 3 bases of the junction left unmatched. The germline V gene encodes CDR1 SGHRS and CDR2 YFSETQ. The CDR3 is made up of 13 amino acids. The CDR3 DNA reads as TGCGCCAGCGGCGGGGGAGCCTACAATGAGCAGTTCTTC. Translation gives CASGGGAYNEQFF.

This clone turned up a few times. The chain recombines TRBV7-9 with TRBJ2-2, with 7 nucleotides matching TRBD1. After removal of 3 bases from V and 2 bases from J, the junction contained 3 bases not matched to a gene. Germline V gene lookup returns CDR1 SEHNR and CDR2 FQNEAQ (reference sequence). This CDR3 comprises 15 residues. The CDR3 loop is CASSFDRDNTGELFF. CDR3 nucleotides: TGTGCCAGCAGCTTCGACAGGGATAACACCGGGGAGCTGTTTTTT. Full variable domain (outside the CDR3, taken from reference TRBV7-9 and TRBJ2-2): DTGVSQNPRHKITKRGQNVTFRCDPISEHNRLYWYRQTLGQGPEFLTYFQNEAQLEKSRLLSDRFSAERPKGSFSTLEIQRTEQGDSAMYLCASSFDRDNTGELFFGEGSRLTVL.

The rearrangement joins TRBV7-2 to TRBJ2-5; no definite D call. CDR1 SGHTA and CDR2 FQGNSA come from the germline V gene. The CDR3 loop spans 11 amino acids. Trimming took off 4 bases at V and 5 bases at J, with 5 bases between the two ends. The CDR3 nucleotides are TGTGCCAGCAGCTCCCGGGAGACCCAGTACTTC. It yields the protein CASSSRETQYF.

The gene calls are TRBV5-5 and TRBJ2-7; the D is unclear. This CDR3 comprises 12 residues. CDR1 and CDR2 from the germline V gene are SGHKS and YYEKEE (reference sequence). Trimming removed 7 bases at V and 3 bases at J, with 11 bases between. CDR3 bases: TGTGCCAGCGCCCTTATCGGCTACGAGCAGTACTTC. This encodes CASALIGYEQYF.